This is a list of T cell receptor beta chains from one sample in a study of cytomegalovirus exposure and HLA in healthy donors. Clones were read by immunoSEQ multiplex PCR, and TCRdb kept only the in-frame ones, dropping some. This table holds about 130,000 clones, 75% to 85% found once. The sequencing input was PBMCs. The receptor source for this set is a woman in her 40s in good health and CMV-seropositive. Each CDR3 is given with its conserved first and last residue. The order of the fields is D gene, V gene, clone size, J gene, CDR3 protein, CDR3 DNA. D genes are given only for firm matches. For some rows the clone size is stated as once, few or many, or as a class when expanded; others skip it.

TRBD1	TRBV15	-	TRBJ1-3	CATSTEGQGVGNTIYF	TGTGCCACCAGCACCGAAGGACAGGGGGTAGGAAACACCATATATTTT
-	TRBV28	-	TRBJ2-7	CASSPLHTAGQTYEQYF	TGTGCCAGCAGCCCTTTACACACGGCAGGGCAGACCTACGAGCAGTACTTC
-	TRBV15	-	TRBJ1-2	CATSRDTDTTYGYTF	TGTGCCACCAGCAGAGATACGGACACTACCTATGGCTACACCTTC
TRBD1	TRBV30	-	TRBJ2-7	CAGSTGTGTYEQYF	TGTGCCGGGTCTACCGGGACAGGGACCTACGAGCAGTACTTC
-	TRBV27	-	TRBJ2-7	CASSPDRHDYEQYF	TGTGCCAGCAGTCCTGACAGGCACGACTACGAGCAGTACTTC
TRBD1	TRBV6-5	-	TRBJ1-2	CASSYAGQWNNYGYTF	TGTGCCAGCAGTTACGCGGGACAGTGGAATAACTATGGCTACACCTTC
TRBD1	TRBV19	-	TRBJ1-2	CASSIPGQGRFYTF	TGTGCCAGTAGTATCCCCGGACAGGGTCGGTTCTACACCTTC
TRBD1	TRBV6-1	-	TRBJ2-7	CASSEGTGLYEQYF	TGTGCCAGCAGTGAAGGGACAGGCCTCTACGAGCAGTACTTC
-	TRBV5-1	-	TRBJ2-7	CASSSRPTEEQYF	TGCGCCAGCAGCTCCCGTCCGACGGAGGAGCAGTACTTC
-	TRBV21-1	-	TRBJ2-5	CASSRGGFLDLRETQYF	TGTGCCAGCAGCCGGGGGGGGTTTTTGGATCTCAGAGAGACCCAGTACTTC
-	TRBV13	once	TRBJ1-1	CASSLEVLLPGATNTEAFF	TGTGCCAGCAGCTTAGAAGTTTTATTACCAGGGGCAACGAACACTGAAGCTTTCTTT
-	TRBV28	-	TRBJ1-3	CASTEAGEGNTIYF	TGTGCCAGCACCGAGGCGGGGGAAGGAAACACCATATATTTT
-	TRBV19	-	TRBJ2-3	CASSIEEGADTQYF	TGTGCCAGTAGTATCGAGGAGGGCGCAGATACGCAGTATTTT
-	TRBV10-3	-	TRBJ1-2	CAISTGTIGYTF	TGTGCCATCAGCACAGGAACTATCGGCTACACCTTC
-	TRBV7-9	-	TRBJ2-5	CASSFQGPQETQYF	TGTGCCAGCAGCTTCCAGGGGCCACAAGAGACCCAGTACTTC
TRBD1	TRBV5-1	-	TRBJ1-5	CASSLGQGAGQPQHF	TGCGCCAGCAGCTTGGGGCAGGGGGCAGGACAGCCCCAGCATTTT
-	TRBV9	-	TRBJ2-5	CASSSRGVAAYQEAQYF	TGTGCCAGCAGCTCCAGGGGGGTAGCGGCCTACCAAGAGGCCCAGTACTTC
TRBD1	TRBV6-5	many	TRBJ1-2	CASSYEDRVGYTF	TGTGCCAGCAGTTACGAAGACAGGGTTGGCTACACCTTC
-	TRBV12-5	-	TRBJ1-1	CASGPLTGMNTEAFF	TGTGCTAGTGGCCCTCTGACAGGCATGAACACTGAAGCTTTCTTT
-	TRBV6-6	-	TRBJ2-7	CASGSERVRGWEQYF	TGTGCCAGCGGCTCTGAGCGGGTGCGAGGGTGGGAGCAGTACTTC
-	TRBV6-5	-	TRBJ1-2	CASSYSEVSTNYGYTF	TGCGCCAGCAGTTACTCGGAGGTCAGCACTAACTATGGCTACACCTTC
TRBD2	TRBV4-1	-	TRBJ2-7	CASSQVGGRVNEQYF	TGCGCCAGCAGCCAAGTCGGCGGGAGAGTAAACGAGCAGTACTTC
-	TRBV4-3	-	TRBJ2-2	CASRLGTNTGELFF	TGCGCCAGCAGGCTTGGGACAAACACCGGGGAGCTGTTTTTT
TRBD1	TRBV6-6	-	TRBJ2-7	CASRSGTGSYEQYF	TGTGCCAGCAGGTCCGGGACAGGCTCCTACGAGCAGTACTTC
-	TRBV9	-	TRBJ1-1	CASSVVRDKNTEAFF	TGTGCCAGCAGCGTAGTCCGGGACAAAAACACTGAAGCTTTCTTT
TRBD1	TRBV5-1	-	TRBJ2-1	CASSWTDRDKYNEQFF	TGCGCCAGCAGCTGGACGGACAGGGATAAATACAATGAGCAGTTCTTC
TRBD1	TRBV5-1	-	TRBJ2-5	CASSLEGTEETQYF	TGCGCCAGCAGCTTGGAGGGGACAGAAGAGACCCAGTACTTC
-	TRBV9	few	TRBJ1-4	CASSVGGLGEKLFF	TGTGCCAGCAGCGTCGGGGGATTGGGTGAAAAACTGTTTTTT
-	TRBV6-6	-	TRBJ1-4	CASSNQGGGGEKLFF	TGTGCCAGCAGTAACCAGGGAGGGGGTGGAGAAAAACTGTTTTTT
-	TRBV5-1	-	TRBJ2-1	CASSLGLMSSYNEQFF	TGCGCCAGCAGCCTGGGACTCATGAGCTCCTACAATGAGCAGTTCTTC
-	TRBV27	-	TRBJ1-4	CASSLTGYYEELFF	TGTGCCAGCAGTTTAACAGGCTACTACGAGGAACTGTTTTTT
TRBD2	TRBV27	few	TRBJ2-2	CASSFGGGSTGELFF	TGTGCCAGCAGTTTCGGGGGGGGGAGCACCGGGGAGCTGTTTTTT
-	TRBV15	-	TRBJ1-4	CATSRLQGPGEKLFF	TGTGCCACCAGCAGACTACAGGGTCCAGGCGAAAAACTGTTTTTT
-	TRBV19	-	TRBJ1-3	CASISEGSGNTIYF	TGTGCCAGTATAAGTGAGGGCTCTGGAAACACCATATATTTT
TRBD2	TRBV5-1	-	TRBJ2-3	CASSARLAGGTDTQYF	TGCGCCAGCAGCGCGAGACTAGCGGGGGGCACAGATACGCAGTATTTT
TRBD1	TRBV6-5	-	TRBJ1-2	CASRAGQGTYGYTF	TGTGCCAGCAGAGCGGGACAGGGTACTTATGGCTACACCTTC
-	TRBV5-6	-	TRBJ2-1	CASSLTGHEFF	TGTGCCAGCAGCCTTACCGGACACGAGTTCTTC
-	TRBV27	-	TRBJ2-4	CASSSDTLAKNIQYF	TGTGCCAGCAGTTCAGATACCTTAGCCAAAAACATTCAGTACTTC
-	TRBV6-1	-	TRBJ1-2	CASSDWQNYGYTF	TGTGCCAGCAGTGATTGGCAGAACTATGGCTACACCTTC
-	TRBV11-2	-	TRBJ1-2	CASSLLGGRLYGYTF	TGTGCCAGCAGCCTCCTGGGGGGACGTCTCTATGGCTACACCTTC
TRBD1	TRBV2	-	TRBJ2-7	CASSFRDRGGGEQYF	TGTGCCAGCAGTTTCCGGGACAGGGGGGGCGGCGAGCAGTACTTC
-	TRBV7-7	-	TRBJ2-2	CASSSLGASGELFF	TGTGCTAGCAGCTCCCTGGGGGCCAGCGGGGAGCTGTTTTTT
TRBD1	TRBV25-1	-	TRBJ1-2	CASRGGDRLYGYTF	TGTGCCAGCAGGGGTGGGGACAGACTCTATGGCTACACCTTC
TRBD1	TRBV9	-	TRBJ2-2	CASSDRGRGELFF	TGTGCCAGCAGCGACAGGGGGCGGGGGGAGCTGTTTTTT
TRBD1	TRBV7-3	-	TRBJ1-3	CASSLGGWAGDSSGNTIYF	TGTGCCAGCAGCCTAGGGGGTTGGGCAGGGGACAGCTCTGGAAACACCATATATTTT
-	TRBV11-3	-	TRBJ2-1	CASSLDRGSYNEQFF	TGTGCCAGCAGCTTGGACCGGGGCTCCTACAATGAGCAGTTCTTC
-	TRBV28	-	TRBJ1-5	CASSLTGNNQPQHF	TGTGCCAGCAGCCTCACAGGGAACAATCAGCCCCAGCATTTT
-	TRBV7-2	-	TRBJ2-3	CASSFAQGTDTQYF	TGTGCCAGCAGCTTTGCCCAGGGGACAGATACGCAGTATTTT
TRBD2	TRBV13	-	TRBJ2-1	CASSLRTPGVVAGGYNEQFF	TGTGCCAGCAGCCTCCGTACTCCGGGGGTGGTAGCGGGAGGGTACAATGAGCAGTTCTTC
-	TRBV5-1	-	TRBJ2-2	CASSTALQGTGELFF	TGCGCCAGCAGCACCGCCCTACAGGGCACCGGGGAGCTGTTTTTT
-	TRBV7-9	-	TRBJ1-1	CASSFSGADEAFF	TGTGCCAGCAGCTTTTCAGGGGCGGATGAAGCTTTCTTT
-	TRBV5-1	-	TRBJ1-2	CASNQESGLTRYGYTF	TGCGCCAGCAACCAAGAATCGGGGTTGACTAGGTATGGCTACACCTTC
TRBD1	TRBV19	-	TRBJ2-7	CASSLDRGAYEQYF	TGTGCCAGTAGCCTGGACAGGGGGGCGTACGAGCAGTACTTC
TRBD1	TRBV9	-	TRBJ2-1	CASSPRTGAGYNEQFF	TGTGCCAGCAGCCCCAGAACAGGGGCCGGCTACAATGAGCAGTTCTTC
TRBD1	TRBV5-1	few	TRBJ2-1	CASSFRTGNNEQFF	TGCGCCAGCAGCTTCCGGACAGGGAACAATGAGCAGTTCTTC
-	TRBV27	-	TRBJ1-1	CASSSQEANTEAFF	TGTGCCAGCAGTTCCCAGGAAGCGAACACTGAAGCTTTCTTT
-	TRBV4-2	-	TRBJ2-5	CASSQEIYGGGETQYF	TGTGCCAGCAGCCAAGAGATTTATGGGGGCGGGGAGACCCAGTACTTC
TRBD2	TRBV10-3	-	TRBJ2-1	CAVGDDYGAGVSNEQFF	TGTGCCGTTGGGGACGACTATGGGGCGGGAGTAAGCAATGAGCAGTTCTTC
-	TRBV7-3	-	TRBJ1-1	CASSPSQGNTEAFF	TGTGCCAGCAGCCCTTCACAGGGGAACACTGAAGCTTTCTTT
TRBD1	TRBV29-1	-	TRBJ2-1	CSVLGTGLNEQFF	TGCAGCGTTCTAGGGACAGGGTTAAATGAGCAGTTCTTC